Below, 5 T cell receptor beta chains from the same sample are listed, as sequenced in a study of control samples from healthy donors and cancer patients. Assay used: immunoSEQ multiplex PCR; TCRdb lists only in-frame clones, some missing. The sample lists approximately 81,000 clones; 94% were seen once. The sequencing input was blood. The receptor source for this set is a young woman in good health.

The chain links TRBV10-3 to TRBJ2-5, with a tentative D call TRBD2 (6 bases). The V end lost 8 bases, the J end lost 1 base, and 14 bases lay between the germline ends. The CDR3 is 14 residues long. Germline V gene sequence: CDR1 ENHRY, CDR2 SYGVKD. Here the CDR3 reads CAIRSGTAQETQYF. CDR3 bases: TGTGCCATCCGGTCCGGGACTGCCCAAGAGACCCAGTACTTC.

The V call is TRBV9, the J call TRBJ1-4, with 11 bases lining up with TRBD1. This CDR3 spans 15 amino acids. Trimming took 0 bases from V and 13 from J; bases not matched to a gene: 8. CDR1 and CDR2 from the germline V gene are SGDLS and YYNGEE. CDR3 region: CASSVEGQGAGGLFF. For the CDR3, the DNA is TGTGCCAGCAGCGTAGAAGGACAGGGGGCAGGAGGACTGTTTTTT.

The CDR3 spells CASSLGGFSGNTIYF. The CDR3 nucleotides are TGTGCCAGCAGCTTGGGGGGGTTCTCTGGAAACACCATATATTTT. The rearrangement links TRBV5-6 to TRBJ1-3, with a weak D call TRBD1 (5 bases). CDR3 length: 15 residues. Trimming removed 0 bases from V and 0 bases from J, with 7 bases in between. Germline V gives CDR1 SGHDT, CDR2 YYEEEE.

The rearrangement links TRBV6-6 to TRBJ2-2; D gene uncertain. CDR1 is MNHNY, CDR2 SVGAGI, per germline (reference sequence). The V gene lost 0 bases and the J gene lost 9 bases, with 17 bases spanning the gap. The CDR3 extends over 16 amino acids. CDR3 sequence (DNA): TGTGCCAGCAGTTACTCTGGCTCCGGTGGAGTTAGGGAGCTGTTTTTT. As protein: CASSYSGSGGVRELFF.

Here the CDR3 DNA reads TGCGCCAGCAGCTTGGTACGGGGGGTCAGGAACGAGCAGTACTTC. It is translated as CASSLVRGVRNEQYF. This chain links TRBV5-1 with TRBJ2-7; TRBD2 matches 7 bases. With V trimmed by 0 bases and J by 5 bases, 8 bases remained unmatched. This CDR3 comprises 15 residues. Germline lookup yields CDR1 SGHRS and CDR2 YFSETQ.